What follows are 8 T cell receptor beta chains derived from one specimen sequenced in a study of shared clonotypes between healthy human individuals. Sequencing used immunoSEQ multiplex PCR; TCRdb keeps in-frame clones, though not all of them. The sample lists roughly 1 million clones, approximately 78% occurring once. The source material was memory CD4+ T cells from PBMCs. As for subset: CD45RA-negative fraction. These receptors originate from a man younger than 35 in good health. Some clones in this sample may be carry-over from other donors' samples.

J is TRBJ2-6 and V is TRBV5-1, with D unclear. Germline assignment: CDR1 SGHRS and CDR2 YFSETQ. The V end lost 0 bases, the J end lost 2 bases, and 9 bases lay between the germline ends. This CDR3 region has 16 residues. The CDR3 nucleotides read TGCGCCAGCAGCTTGGAACCGGGCGCTGGGGCCAACGTCCTGACTTTC. Its protein product is CASSLEPGAGANVLTF.

The chain uses TRBV11-2 and TRBJ2-5; D gene uncertain. V was shortened by 5 bases and J by 1 base, with 14 bases between the two germline ends. Germline V CDR1 and CDR2: SGHAT, FQNNGV. The CDR3 is made up of 15 amino acids. In DNA, the CDR3 is TGTGCCAGCAGCCCGCAGACGCCCTTCCAAGAGACCCAGTACTTC. Protein sequence: CASSPQTPFQETQYF.

A word on this clone: The sample holds other DNA sequences that translate to the same CDR3. CDR3 in DNA: TGCGCCAGCAGCAACCACCGGGACACCTACGAGCAGTACTTC. It encodes CASSNHRDTYEQYF. This chain joins TRBV5-1 and TRBJ2-7; possibly TRBD1 for D (6 bases). V lost 4 bases, J lost 2 bases, and 13 bases lay in between. The V gene's germline CDR1 is SGHRS and CDR2 YFSETQ. The CDR3 totals 14 residues.

The chain is built from TRBV27 and TRBJ1-2; a possible D gene is TRBD1 (6 bases). Germline-derived CDR1 and CDR2 are MNHEY and SMNVEV (reference sequence). The CDR3 is made up of 15 amino acids. V was clipped by 4 bases and J by 5 bases, with 17 bases between them. CDR3 amino acids: CASSSKGQSWYGYTF. The CDR3, as DNA: TGTGCCAGCAGTTCAAAAGGACAGTCTTGGTATGGCTACACCTTC.

The sample holds a few counts of this clone. J is TRBJ1-2 and V is TRBV6-1; D not resolved. The V end was cut by 6 bases, the J end by 6 bases, with 14 bases between. The CDR3 extends over 13 amino acids. From germline, CDR1 is MNHNS and CDR2 SASEGT. The CDR3 loop is CASRLTLGDGYTF. CDR3 bases: TGTGCCAGCAGACTAACCCTCGGGGATGGCTACACCTTC.

The chain is built from TRBV7-2 and TRBJ1-2, with a tentative D call TRBD1 (5 bases). Germline CDR1 and CDR2: SGHTA and FQGNSA. V was pared by 4 bases and J by 4 bases, with 16 bases between. The CDR3 is 15 residues long. The CDR3 loop is CASSYSRDALYGYTF. The CDR3 DNA follows: TGTGCCAGCAGCTACAGCCGGGACGCCCTCTATGGCTACACCTTC.

This clone was observed a few times. J is TRBJ2-1 and V is TRBV5-1, with TRBD2 matching over 7 bases. This CDR3 is built from 12 residues. Germline V gene sequence: CDR1 SGHRS, CDR2 YFSETQ. V shed 9 bases, J shed 5 bases, and the junction held 5 bases outside the gene matches. CDR3 amino acids: CATGLGDNEQFF. In DNA, the CDR3 is TGCGCCACCGGACTAGGGGACAATGAGCAGTTCTTC.

This chain links TRBV11-2 with TRBJ2-6; possibly TRBD1 or TRBD2 for D (5 bases each). V gave up 1 base and J gave up 1 base, with 8 bases separating them. The CDR3 is 16 amino acids. The germline V gene encodes CDR1 SGHAT and CDR2 FQNNGV. The CDR3 region is CASSLGGVSGANVLTF. In DNA form, the CDR3 reads TGTGCCAGCAGCTTAGGAGGGGTTTCTGGGGCCAACGTCCTGACTTTC. Full variable domain (rest looked up from reference TRBV11-2 and TRBJ2-6): EAGVAQSPRYKIIEKRQSVAFWCNPISGHATLYWYQQILGQGPKLLIQFQNNGVVDDSQLPKDRFSAERLKGVDSTLKIQPAKLEDSAVYLCASSLGGVSGANVLTFGAGSRLTVL.